These T cell receptor beta chains were read from a single sample in a study of CD8 T cells in Susac syndrome. TCRdb re-called the immunoSEQ multiplex PCR reads through MiXCR, storing one row per CDR3 protein. The table records about 140,000 distinct CDR3 sequences, about 93% of them present only once. Sequenced: CD8+ T cells from PBMCs. The receptors were sampled from a human donor in good health. CDR3s include the opening cysteine and the closing phenylalanine or tryptophan. The order of the fields is D gene, J gene, clone size, V gene, CDR3 DNA, CDR3 protein. The D gene is left open where the match is weak. Clone size is shown for a subset of rows, as once, few, many or a class of expanded clone.

>TRBD2|TRBJ2-5|-|TRBV20-1
TGCAGTGCTAGAGATCGGGGGGTAGATCAAGAGACCCAGTACTTC
CSARDRGVDQETQYF
>TRBD1|TRBJ1-1|once|TRBV30
TGTGCCTGGAGTAGTGGACAGGGGTTTAGCACTGAAGCTTTCTTT
CAWSSGQGFSTEAFF
>-|TRBJ2-7|-|TRBV9
TGTGCCAGCAGCGGCAGGGGAGGGCCCAACGAGCAGTACTTC
CASSGRGGPNEQYF
>-|TRBJ2-1|-|TRBV5-1
TGCGCCACCTCACGAGGGGGTTCCTCGGATGAGCAGTTCTTC
CATSRGGSSDEQFF
>-|TRBJ2-1|-|TRBV24-1
TGTGCCACCAGTGATGGGGGTAGCTCCTACAATGAGCAGTTCTTC
CATSDGGSSYNEQFF
>-|TRBJ2-6|-|TRBV30
TGTGCCTGGAGTTGGGGCGCTGGGGCCAACGTCCTGACTTTC
CAWSWGAGANVLTF
>TRBD1|TRBJ2-1|few|TRBV7-2
TGTGCCAGCAGCTTAACCTCCGGGACAGGTAATGAGCAGTTCTTC
CASSLTSGTGNEQFF
>-|TRBJ2-5|-|TRBV25-1
TGTGCCAGCAGTGATAGAACAGGTGCGGCAGGACAAGAGACCCAGTACTTC
CASSDRTGAAGQETQYF
>TRBD1|TRBJ1-2|-|TRBV28
TGTGCCAGCAGTTTCCCGGGACAGGGTCGAGTGGGCTATGGCTACACCTTC
CASSFPGQGRVGYGYTF
>TRBD1|TRBJ2-7|-|TRBV27
TGTGCCAGCAGCCATACCCTCGGACAGGATAGCTACGAGCAGTACTTC
CASSHTLGQDSYEQYF
>-|TRBJ2-1|-|TRBV25-1
TGTGCCAGCAGTGGCGGTTGGGGGGATGAGCAGTTCTTC
CASSGGWGDEQFF
>-|TRBJ1-1|-|TRBV30
TGTGCCTCCGACGGCGCTTTCTTT
CASDGAFF
>TRBD2|TRBJ2-7|-|TRBV20-1
TGCAGTGCTACCGAAGGACTAGCGGGGGTGTACGAGCAGTACTTC
CSATEGLAGVYEQYF
>-|TRBJ2-7|-|TRBV4-3
TGCGCCAGCAGCCAAGGTGTCCGACAGACTTACGAGCAGTACTTC
CASSQGVRQTYEQYF
>-|TRBJ2-1|-|TRBV5-6
TGTGCCAGCAGCTTGCAGAGATACAATGAGCAGTTCTTC
CASSLQRYNEQFF
>-|TRBJ1-4|-|TRBV15
TGTGCCACCAGCAGCAGGACAACTAATGAAAAACTGTTTTTT
CATSSRTTNEKLFF
>TRBD2|TRBJ2-1|-|TRBV20-1
TGCAGTGCCCCTGGCGGGGGAGATGACAATGAGCAGTTCTTC
CSAPGGGDDNEQFF
>-|TRBJ2-1|-|TRBV27
TGTGCCAGCAGTTTATCCGACAGTTTCGAGCAGTTCTTC
CASSLSDSFEQFF